The clone carrying this T cell receptor (beta chain) was counted once. In the source study's methods: From reference gene primer amplification, estimates of nucleated cell counts were derived. The method was immunoSEQ multiplex PCR; TCRdb's version includes in-frame clones alone and lacks a portion of them. V, J and clone size are those of that table, while D and trimming were read from the DNA. There are about 210,000 clones in the sample; 83% occur only once, and 2% to 3% lies in the top ten. These data originate in a study of blood T cell repertoires in COVID-19. Study context: The United States, Italy and Spain were the sources of the acute and convalescent COVID-19 samples. T cells, B-cell-depleted T cells, or PBMCs provided the cDNA or gDNA that served as material.

Germline V gene lookup returns CDR1 GTSNPN and CDR2 SVGIG (reference sequence). Between the trimmed V and J ends, which lost 7 bases and 11 bases, there was a span of 29 bases. The CDR3 is 15 residues long. Sample: peripheral blood. This chain joins TRBV30 and TRBJ1-1; D call uncertain. The source is a woman between 40 and 55 years old with active or convalescent COVID-19. The CDR3 spells CAYTPGGQEALGAFF. In DNA form, the CDR3 reads TGTGCCTACACCCCTGGAGGGCAGGAAGCCCTGGGGGCTTTCTTT.